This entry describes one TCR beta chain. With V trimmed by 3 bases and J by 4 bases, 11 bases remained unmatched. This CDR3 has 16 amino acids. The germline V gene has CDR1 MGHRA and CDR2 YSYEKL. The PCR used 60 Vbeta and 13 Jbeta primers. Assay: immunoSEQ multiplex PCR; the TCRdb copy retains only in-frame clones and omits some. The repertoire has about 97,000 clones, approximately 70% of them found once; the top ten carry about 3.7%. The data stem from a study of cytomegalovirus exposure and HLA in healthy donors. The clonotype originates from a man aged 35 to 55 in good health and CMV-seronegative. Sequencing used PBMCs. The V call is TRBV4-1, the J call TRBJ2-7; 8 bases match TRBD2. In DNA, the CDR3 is TGCGCCAGCAGCCACGCAGGAGCGGGGGTCCTATACGAGCAGTACTTC. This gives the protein CASSHAGAGVLYEQYF.